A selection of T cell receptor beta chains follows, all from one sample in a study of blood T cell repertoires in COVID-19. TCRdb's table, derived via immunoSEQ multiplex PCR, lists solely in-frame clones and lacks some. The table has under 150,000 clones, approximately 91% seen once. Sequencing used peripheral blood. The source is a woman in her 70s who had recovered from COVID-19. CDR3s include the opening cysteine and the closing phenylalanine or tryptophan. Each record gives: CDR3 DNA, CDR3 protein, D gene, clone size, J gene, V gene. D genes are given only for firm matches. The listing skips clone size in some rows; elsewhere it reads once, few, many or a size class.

cdr3_nt: TGTGCCACCAGCATGGGACTGCGCACAGATACGCAGTATTTT; cdr3_aa: CATSMGLRTDTQYF; d_call: NA; clone_size: NA; j_call: TRBJ2-3; v_call: TRBV15
cdr3_nt: TGTGCCTGGAGGTCCCTCGGACAGTCGGCTTTCTTT; cdr3_aa: CAWRSLGQSAFF; d_call: NA; clone_size: NA; j_call: TRBJ1-1; v_call: TRBV30
cdr3_nt: TGTGCCAGCAGCCCAAAGGGGGAGGGTGGCAATGAGCAGTTCTTC; cdr3_aa: CASSPKGEGGNEQFF; d_call: NA; clone_size: NA; j_call: TRBJ2-1; v_call: TRBV4-2
cdr3_nt: TGTGCCAGTAGTATCCGCGGGGGCCTACAGCCCCAGCATTTT; cdr3_aa: CASSIRGGLQPQHF; d_call: NA; clone_size: NA; j_call: TRBJ1-5; v_call: TRBV19
cdr3_nt: TGTGCCAGCACGGCCAGGGACAGGGAAGGCCGAAACACCATATATTTT; cdr3_aa: CASTARDREGRNTIYF; d_call: TRBD1; clone_size: NA; j_call: TRBJ1-3; v_call: TRBV28
cdr3_nt: TGTGCCAGCAGCCCGACTCGAGGGGAGACCCAGTACTTC; cdr3_aa: CASSPTRGETQYF; d_call: NA; clone_size: NA; j_call: TRBJ2-5; v_call: TRBV7-9
cdr3_nt: TGCGCCAGCAGGGGGGGACTAGCTGTCGGCGATGAGCAGTTCTTC; cdr3_aa: CASRGGLAVGDEQFF; d_call: TRBD2; clone_size: NA; j_call: TRBJ2-1; v_call: TRBV5-1
cdr3_nt: TGTGCCAGTAGTATCAGCGGACAGACCGGGAATTCACCCCTCCACTTT; cdr3_aa: CASSISGQTGNSPLHF; d_call: NA; clone_size: NA; j_call: TRBJ1-6; v_call: TRBV19
cdr3_nt: TGTGCCAGCAGCTACGGGGGAGGGGATGAGCAGTACTTC; cdr3_aa: CASSYGGGDEQYF; d_call: TRBD2; clone_size: once; j_call: TRBJ2-7; v_call: TRBV7-2
cdr3_nt: TGTGCCAGCAGCTTGGTGGACAGGGTACTGGATACGCAGTATTTT; cdr3_aa: CASSLVDRVLDTQYF; d_call: TRBD1; clone_size: NA; j_call: TRBJ2-3; v_call: TRBV5-5
cdr3_nt: TGTGCCACCAGTGATTATGGGACAGGGAACTACAATGAGCAGTTCTTC; cdr3_aa: CATSDYGTGNYNEQFF; d_call: TRBD1; clone_size: NA; j_call: TRBJ2-1; v_call: TRBV24-1
cdr3_nt: TGTGCCAGCAGCTTAGGTCCGGGGACAGGGGCCCCCTTCGTGGACTTC; cdr3_aa: CASSLGPGTGAPFVDF; d_call: TRBD1; clone_size: NA; j_call: TRBJ2-7; v_call: TRBV11-2
cdr3_nt: TGTGCCAGCAGTTTTGCGGAATACAATGAGCAGTTCTTC; cdr3_aa: CASSFAEYNEQFF; d_call: NA; clone_size: NA; j_call: TRBJ2-1; v_call: TRBV12-3/TRBV12-4
cdr3_nt: TGTGCCACCCGACAGGGGGTTTACAATGAGCAGTTCTTC; cdr3_aa: CATRQGVYNEQFF; d_call: TRBD1; clone_size: NA; j_call: TRBJ2-1; v_call: TRBV12-3/TRBV12-4
cdr3_nt: TGTGCCACCAGTGGAGAAGGCGGGGGGTTACAAGAGACCCAGTACTTC; cdr3_aa: CATSGEGGGLQETQYF; d_call: TRBD2; clone_size: NA; j_call: TRBJ2-5; v_call: TRBV24-1
cdr3_nt: TGCAGTGCTAGTGGGACTAGCGGGGGGCCCGCCTCTTACAATGAGCAGTTCTTC; cdr3_aa: CSASGTSGGPASYNEQFF; d_call: TRBD2; clone_size: NA; j_call: TRBJ2-1; v_call: TRBV20-1
cdr3_nt: TGTGCCAGCAGCCCCCGGGACCTTGGGGGCGGTGAGCAGTTCTTC; cdr3_aa: CASSPRDLGGGEQFF; d_call: NA; clone_size: NA; j_call: TRBJ2-1; v_call: TRBV7-3
cdr3_nt: TGTGCCAGCAGTCCCGGGACAGTGGGGCCCCAAGAGACCCAGTACTTC; cdr3_aa: CASSPGTVGPQETQYF; d_call: TRBD1; clone_size: NA; j_call: TRBJ2-5; v_call: TRBV28
cdr3_nt: TGTGCCACCCTGAGGGTGGCCTATAATTCACCCCTCCACTTT; cdr3_aa: CATLRVAYNSPLHF; d_call: NA; clone_size: NA; j_call: TRBJ1-6; v_call: TRBV28
cdr3_nt: TGCGCCAGCAGCCGAACCGGGCCGAGGGAGGGCGAGCAGTACTTC; cdr3_aa: CASSRTGPREGEQYF; d_call: TRBD2; clone_size: NA; j_call: TRBJ2-7; v_call: TRBV4-3
cdr3_nt: TGTGCCAGCAGCTTTTCAGGCGGGACAGGTGGGGAGACCCAGTACTTC; cdr3_aa: CASSFSGGTGGETQYF; d_call: TRBD1; clone_size: NA; j_call: TRBJ2-5; v_call: TRBV7-9
cdr3_nt: TGTGCCAGCAGTGAGGGACGCGGGAGGCCACCCCAGCATTTT; cdr3_aa: CASSEGRGRPPQHF; d_call: NA; clone_size: NA; j_call: TRBJ1-5; v_call: TRBV2
cdr3_nt: TGTGCCAGCAGTCCGAGGACAGTTTGGGAGGGCGGGGAGCTGTTTTTT; cdr3_aa: CASSPRTVWEGGELFF; d_call: NA; clone_size: NA; j_call: TRBJ2-2; v_call: TRBV6-2/TRBV6-3
cdr3_nt: TGTGCCAGCAGCCGGACAGGGGAAAAACTGTTTTTT; cdr3_aa: CASSRTGEKLFF; d_call: TRBD1; clone_size: NA; j_call: TRBJ1-4; v_call: TRBV11-2
cdr3_nt: TGCAGTGCTAGCAGGACCTACGAGCAGTACTTC; cdr3_aa: CSASRTYEQYF; d_call: NA; clone_size: NA; j_call: TRBJ2-7; v_call: TRBV20-1
cdr3_nt: TGTGCCAGCAGCGGACAGAGGAACACCGGGGAGCTGTTTTTT; cdr3_aa: CASSGQRNTGELFF; d_call: NA; clone_size: NA; j_call: TRBJ2-2; v_call: TRBV27
cdr3_nt: TGTGCCAGTACCCTCGGGACAGGGAACTATGGCTACACCTTC; cdr3_aa: CASTLGTGNYGYTF; d_call: TRBD1; clone_size: NA; j_call: TRBJ1-2; v_call: TRBV19
cdr3_nt: TGTGCCAGCAGTCTTATTGGGACAGGTGGGAGAGAGACCCAGTACTTC; cdr3_aa: CASSLIGTGGRETQYF; d_call: TRBD1; clone_size: NA; j_call: TRBJ2-5; v_call: TRBV28
cdr3_nt: TGTGCCAGCAGCCAATCGGGGAAACCCCTCCACTTT; cdr3_aa: CASSQSGKPLHF; d_call: NA; clone_size: NA; j_call: TRBJ1-6; v_call: TRBV28
cdr3_nt: TGTGCCAGCAGTTACGGGGGGAAGGGCTACACCTTC; cdr3_aa: CASSYGGKGYTF; d_call: NA; clone_size: NA; j_call: TRBJ1-2; v_call: TRBV6-5
cdr3_nt: TGTGCCACCAGTGATAAATCGAGGACAGATACGCAGTATTTT; cdr3_aa: CATSDKSRTDTQYF; d_call: NA; clone_size: once; j_call: TRBJ2-3; v_call: TRBV24-1
cdr3_nt: TGTGCCAGCAGCCAAGAAGGGAGGGATCAGCCCCAGCATTTT; cdr3_aa: CASSQEGRDQPQHF; d_call: NA; clone_size: NA; j_call: TRBJ1-5; v_call: TRBV3-1/TRBV3-2
cdr3_nt: TGTGCCAGCACTCCGGGACACCTAAACACTGAAGCTTTCTTT; cdr3_aa: CASTPGHLNTEAFF; d_call: NA; clone_size: NA; j_call: TRBJ1-1; v_call: TRBV6-5
cdr3_nt: TGTGCCATCCCGCGGGGGCTGGGGGGCTACACCTTC; cdr3_aa: CAIPRGLGGYTF; d_call: NA; clone_size: NA; j_call: TRBJ1-2; v_call: TRBV28
cdr3_nt: TGTGCCAGCAGTTTCGGACTAGCGGGGACCGGGGAGCTGTTTTTT; cdr3_aa: CASSFGLAGTGELFF; d_call: TRBD2; clone_size: NA; j_call: TRBJ2-2; v_call: TRBV6-2/TRBV6-3
cdr3_nt: TGTGCCAGCAGTTTAGCCCAGTTTAATTCACCCCTCCACTTT; cdr3_aa: CASSLAQFNSPLHF; d_call: NA; clone_size: once; j_call: TRBJ1-6; v_call: TRBV28
cdr3_nt: TGCGCCAGCAGCTTGGGGACAAAATACGGCTACACCTTC; cdr3_aa: CASSLGTKYGYTF; d_call: NA; clone_size: NA; j_call: TRBJ1-2; v_call: TRBV5-1
cdr3_nt: TGTGCCACCTCGATAGCGGTGAGTGGAGATACGCAGTATTTT; cdr3_aa: CATSIAVSGDTQYF; d_call: NA; clone_size: NA; j_call: TRBJ2-3; v_call: TRBV24-1
cdr3_nt: TGCGCCAGCAGCGAGAGTGAGGCCGGTAATTCACCCCTCCACTTT; cdr3_aa: CASSESEAGNSPLHF; d_call: NA; clone_size: NA; j_call: TRBJ1-6; v_call: TRBV5-1
cdr3_nt: TGCGCCAGCAGCCGAGACAGGGGAAAGGGTGAGCAGTTCTTC; cdr3_aa: CASSRDRGKGEQFF; d_call: TRBD1; clone_size: NA; j_call: TRBJ2-1; v_call: TRBV5-1
cdr3_nt: TGTGCCAGCAGCCTTAGGAGGGGTCAGCCCCAGCATTTT; cdr3_aa: CASSLRRGQPQHF; d_call: NA; clone_size: NA; j_call: TRBJ1-5; v_call: TRBV7-8
cdr3_nt: TGTGCCAGCAGTGAAAGCCGCTATCAGCCCCAGCATTTT; cdr3_aa: CASSESRYQPQHF; d_call: NA; clone_size: NA; j_call: TRBJ1-5; v_call: TRBV2
cdr3_nt: TGCAGTGCCCAGGGTATGTGGTCTTTCTTT; cdr3_aa: CSAQGMWSFF; d_call: NA; clone_size: NA; j_call: TRBJ1-1; v_call: TRBV20-1
cdr3_nt: TGTGCCAGCAAAGGGGGTCACGAGCAGTACTTC; cdr3_aa: CASKGGHEQYF; d_call: NA; clone_size: NA; j_call: TRBJ2-7; v_call: TRBV6-6
cdr3_nt: TGTGCCAGCTCATTCTCTCCTCCCTCCTCTGGAAACACCATATATTTT; cdr3_aa: CASSFSPPSSGNTIYF; d_call: NA; clone_size: NA; j_call: TRBJ1-3; v_call: TRBV18
cdr3_nt: TGTGCCAGCAGCTTAGAGCCTAGCGTCTCCTACGAGCAGTACTTC; cdr3_aa: CASSLEPSVSYEQYF; d_call: NA; clone_size: NA; j_call: TRBJ2-7; v_call: TRBV11-2
cdr3_nt: TGTGCCACCAGTGCCCGGACAGTACTTTACAATGAGCAGTTCTTC; cdr3_aa: CATSARTVLYNEQFF; d_call: NA; clone_size: NA; j_call: TRBJ2-1; v_call: TRBV24-1
cdr3_nt: TGTGCCAGCAGCTTAACAGGAGAGGGCGGCTACACCTTC; cdr3_aa: CASSLTGEGGYTF; d_call: NA; clone_size: NA; j_call: TRBJ1-2; v_call: TRBV7-3
cdr3_nt: TGCGCCAGCAGATCGCGCCCGGGGGACAGGGACGATAATTCACCCCTCCACTTT; cdr3_aa: CASRSRPGDRDDNSPLHF; d_call: TRBD1; clone_size: few; j_call: TRBJ1-6; v_call: TRBV5-1
cdr3_nt: TGTGCCAGCAGTTACTCTTGGCAGGGGAGCTACGAGCAGTACTTC; cdr3_aa: CASSYSWQGSYEQYF; d_call: NA; clone_size: NA; j_call: TRBJ2-7; v_call: TRBV6-6
cdr3_nt: TGTGCCACCAGTGATTCCATCCGGGGGGGATCCTACAATGAGCAGTTCTTC; cdr3_aa: CATSDSIRGGSYNEQFF; d_call: TRBD2; clone_size: NA; j_call: TRBJ2-1; v_call: TRBV24-1
cdr3_nt: TGCGCCAGCAGCTCCTCGCGGGGGCTTGAGCAGTTCTTC; cdr3_aa: CASSSSRGLEQFF; d_call: NA; clone_size: NA; j_call: TRBJ2-1; v_call: TRBV5-1
cdr3_nt: TGCGCCAGCAGCCAATGGGGGCAGGGCTACGAGCAGTACTTC; cdr3_aa: CASSQWGQGYEQYF; d_call: NA; clone_size: NA; j_call: TRBJ2-7; v_call: TRBV4-1
cdr3_nt: TGCAGTGCGAGTAGGACAGGGGCGAACACCGGGGAGCTGTTTTTT; cdr3_aa: CSASRTGANTGELFF; d_call: TRBD1; clone_size: NA; j_call: TRBJ2-2; v_call: TRBV20-1